This T cell receptor (beta chain) was sequenced during a study of blood T cells in healthy people across ages. Study as a whole: Template switching picked up about one barcoded beta molecule for each two T cells.

The CDR3 length is 12 residues. With 5 bases clipped from V and 6 bases from J, the junction kept 2 bases outside the gene matches. Germline assignment: CDR1 SEHNR and CDR2 FQNEAQ (reference sequence). The sample holds a few counts of this clonotype. Together with a sample-barcoded 5' primer, a J-beta primer mix was included in a second PCR lasting roughly 6 to 12 cycles. Each CDR3 protein is one row after TCRdb ran MiXCR on the 5' RACE reads. The sample includes about 1.5 million distinct CDR3 sequences, under 55% of them seen just once. The sample taken for sequencing was blood. The V gene is TRBV7-9, the J gene TRBJ2-3; 7 nucleotides match TRBD2. The receptor was derived from a woman aged 18-35 years in good health. The CDR3 DNA is TGTGCCAGCAGCGCGGGAGTGGATACGCAGTATTTT. Its protein is CASSAGVDTQYF.